This is a list of T cell receptor beta chains from one sample in a study of memory CD4+ T cells and cytomegalovirus serostatus. Only in-frame clones appear in the TCRdb table, and some are missing; sequencing was by immunoSEQ multiplex PCR. The table shows 45,000 to 65,000 clones, with 78% occurring only once. Sequencing was done on a sample of memory CD4+ T cells from blood. These receptors were taken from an adult in good health and CMV-seronegative. Both conserved end residues are part of each CDR3. D genes are given only for firm matches. Only part of the rows carry a size: once, few, many, or a class if the clone is expanded.

D | J | size | V | CDR3 | DNA
TRBD1 | TRBJ1-2 | few | TRBV5-1 | CASSPDDRGIGYTF | TGCGCCAGCAGCCCAGACGACAGGGGGATCGGCTACACCTTC
NA | TRBJ2-2 | NA | TRBV4-2 | CASSQDRGAGKNLFF | TGTGCCAGCAGCCAAGATCGGGGGGCAGGAAAGAACCTGTTTTTT
NA | TRBJ1-5 | NA | TRBV10-3 | CAISEPSGTHSNQPQHF | TGTGCCATCAGTGAGCCTAGCGGGACACATAGCAATCAGCCCCAGCATTTT
TRBD1 | TRBJ2-7 | NA | TRBV15 | CATSRDRDRAIGYEQYF | TGTGCCACCAGCAGAGACCGGGACAGGGCAATCGGATACGAGCAGTACTTC
NA | TRBJ1-2 | NA | TRBV7-2 | CASSLGTLVGYTF | TGTGCCAGCAGCCTCGGAACGTTAGTTGGCTACACCTTC
NA | TRBJ2-7 | NA | TRBV5-4 | CASSFPGTHEQYF | TGTGCCAGCAGCTTTCCTGGGACCCACGAGCAGTACTTC
NA | TRBJ2-5 | NA | TRBV7-2 | CASSLMLGQETQYF | TGTGCCAGCAGCTTAATGCTCGGTCAAGAGACCCAGTACTTC
NA | TRBJ1-1 | NA | TRBV7-9 | CASSLSAPEAFF | TGTGCCAGCAGCTTATCTGCCCCTGAAGCTTTCTTT
NA | TRBJ1-1 | few | TRBV7-2 | CASSLNRGLTEAFF | TGTGCCAGCAGCTTAAATAGGGGTTTGACTGAAGCTTTCTTT
NA | TRBJ1-2 | NA | TRBV7-8 | CASSLNREAYYGYTF | TGTGCCAGCAGCTTAAACAGGGAGGCTTACTATGGCTACACCTTC
NA | TRBJ1-1 | few | TRBV27 | CASSLTKGTQNTEAFF | TGTGCCAGCAGTTTGACAAAAGGTACCCAGAACACTGAAGCTTTCTTT
TRBD1 | TRBJ1-5 | NA | TRBV2 | CASSPDRGRQPQHF | TGTGCCAGCAGTCCGGACAGGGGGCGACAGCCCCAGCATTTT
NA | TRBJ2-5 | NA | TRBV2 | CASSPQETQYF | TGTGCCAGCAGTCCCCAAGAGACCCAGTACTTC
NA | TRBJ1-2 | few | TRBV7-3 | CASSLAGEGGKHYGYTF | TGTGCCAGCAGCCTAGCAGGGGAGGGGGGTAAGCACTATGGCTACACCTTC
NA | TRBJ1-2 | few | TRBV19 | CASGRGNPINTYGYTF | TGTGCCAGCGGGAGGGGCAACCCTATCAACACCTATGGCTACACCTTC
NA | TRBJ2-7 | once | TRBV6-9 | CASSYRPYEQYF | TGTGCCAGCAGTTATCGACCCTACGAGCAGTACTTC
NA | TRBJ1-2 | NA | TRBV6-1 | CASNLAGDGYTF | TGTGCCAGCAATTTGGCCGGCGACGGCTACACCTTC
NA | TRBJ2-3 | NA | TRBV18 | CASSQRASDADTQYF | TGTGCCAGCTCACAGAGGGCTAGCGACGCAGATACGCAGTATTTT
NA | TRBJ1-5 | NA | TRBV30 | CAWSVGVAQPQHF | TGTGCCTGGAGTGTAGGGGTGGCGCAGCCCCAGCATTTT
TRBD1 | TRBJ1-1 | once | TRBV4-3 | CASSQTGANTEAFF | TGCGCCAGCAGCCAAACAGGGGCCAACACTGAAGCTTTCTTT
TRBD2 | TRBJ2-3 | NA | TRBV4-2 | CASSPAGGRTDTQYF | TGTGCCAGCAGCCCAGCGGGGGGAAGGACAGATACGCAGTATTTT
TRBD2 | TRBJ2-5 | NA | TRBV7-3 | CASSLIPTSGGAETQYF | TGTGCCAGCAGCTTAATCCCGACTAGCGGGGGGGCAGAGACCCAGTACTTC
TRBD1 | TRBJ1-5 | NA | TRBV9 | CASSPDRGRQPQHF | TGTGCCAGCAGCCCTGACAGGGGGCGTCAGCCCCAGCATTTT
NA | TRBJ2-3 | few | TRBV10-3 | CAISESIIAAFSTDTQYF | TGTGCCATCAGTGAGTCGATTATAGCGGCCTTCTCCACAGATACGCAGTATTTT
NA | TRBJ2-7 | NA | TRBV4-2 | CASSQDQSYEQYF | TGTGCCAGCAGCCAGGATCAATCATACGAGCAGTACTTC
TRBD2 | TRBJ2-3 | NA | TRBV2 | CASIAGGSTDTQYF | TGTGCCAGCATAGCGGGGGGGAGCACAGATACGCAGTATTTT
NA | TRBJ1-1 | NA | TRBV19 | CASRTQPGPQATEAFF | TGTGCCAGTAGAACACAGCCGGGACCTCAAGCTACTGAAGCTTTCTTT
NA | TRBJ2-1 | NA | TRBV9 | CASSTQGLYNEQFF | TGTGCCAGCAGCACCCAAGGACTATACAATGAGCAGTTCTTC
TRBD1 | TRBJ2-2 | once | TRBV4-3 | CASSQEDRATGELFF | TGCGCCAGCAGCCAAGAGGACAGGGCCACCGGGGAGCTGTTTTTT
NA | TRBJ2-4 | NA | TRBV7-2 | CASSLAQATKNIQYF | TGTGCCAGCAGCTTAGCGCAGGCGACCAAAAACATTCAGTACTTC
NA | TRBJ2-7 | NA | TRBV10-3 | CAISETAGYEQYF | TGTGCCATCAGTGAGACCGCAGGTTACGAGCAGTACTTC
NA | TRBJ2-5 | NA | TRBV30 | CAWSAGWGSKIETQYF | TGTGCCTGGAGTGCTGGGTGGGGTTCGAAGATAGAGACCCAGTACTTC
TRBD1 | TRBJ2-7 | NA | TRBV27 | CASSPGQGAYEQYF | TGTGCCAGCAGTCCGGGACAGGGGGCCTACGAGCAGTACTTC
NA | TRBJ2-3 | NA | TRBV7-7 | CASSSRPTDTQYF | TGTGCCAGCAGCTCCCGGCCAACAGATACGCAGTATTTT
NA | TRBJ2-2 | NA | TRBV7-7 | CASSSKTNTGELFF | TGTGCCAGCAGCTCTAAAACCAACACCGGGGAGCTGTTTTTT
NA | TRBJ2-7 | NA | TRBV5-1 | CASSSGTFKSYEQYF | TGCGCCAGCAGCTCCGGGACATTCAAGTCCTACGAGCAGTACTTC
NA | TRBJ1-2 | NA | TRBV4-3 | CASSQGGGRSGSYTF | TGCGCCAGCAGCCAAGGGGGGGGGCGGTCGGGGAGCTACACCTTC
NA | TRBJ1-5 | NA | TRBV30 | CAWSVIGDQPQHF | TGTGCCTGGAGTGTAATAGGGGATCAGCCCCAGCATTTT
NA | TRBJ2-2 | NA | TRBV6-1 | CASRDVGELFF | TGTGCCAGCAGGGATGTCGGGGAGCTGTTTTTT
TRBD2 | TRBJ2-1 | NA | TRBV2 | CASTVRTSGNNEQFF | TGTGCCAGCACCGTGCGGACTAGCGGGAACAATGAGCAGTTCTTC
TRBD1 | TRBJ1-2 | NA | TRBV2 | CASSAGQGINYGYTF | TGTGCCAGCAGCGCGGGACAGGGGATCAACTATGGCTACACCTTC
TRBD1 | TRBJ1-4 | NA | TRBV30 | CAWSVGGGGEKLFF | TGTGCCTGGAGTGTAGGAGGGGGCGGTGAAAAACTGTTTTTT
NA | TRBJ2-7 | NA | TRBV6-6 | CASSYDGAEQYF | TGTGCCAGCAGTTACGATGGGGCAGAGCAGTACTTC
NA | TRBJ1-2 | NA | TRBV5-4 | CASSLAAYGYTF | TGTGCCAGCAGCTTGGCGGCCTATGGCTACACCTTC
TRBD1 | TRBJ1-1 | NA | TRBV5-1 | CASSLRDRRTEAFF | TGCGCCAGCAGCTTGAGGGACAGGAGAACTGAAGCTTTCTTT
NA | TRBJ2-5 | NA | TRBV6-6 | CASSYSQGREEAQYF | TGTGCCAGCAGTTACTCCCAGGGGAGGGAAGAGGCCCAGTACTTC
NA | TRBJ1-1 | NA | TRBV6-5 | CASSSGDPEAFF | TGTGCCAGCAGCTCAGGGGATCCTGAAGCTTTCTTT